What follows are 24 T cell receptor beta chains derived from one specimen sequenced in a study of prognosis after radiotherapy for stage I lung cancer. Multiplex PCR in two rounds served to amplify TCR beta CDR3 from genomic DNA. The authors ran first-round PCR with primers specific to each TRBV and TRBJ gene. TCRdb re-called the multiplex PCR reads through MiXCR, storing one row per CDR3 protein. The sample has around 56,000 distinct CDR3 sequences, roughly 29% seen once. The specimen comprised PBMCs, sampled before or after stereotactic body radiation therapy (not recorded which). The source is a donor at least 50 years old with non-small cell lung cancer.

This clonotype was observed many times. The gene calls are TRBV5-6 and TRBJ1-6, with D tentatively TRBD1 (5 bases). Germline V lookup: CDR1 SGHDT, CDR2 YYEEEE. V lost 0 bases to trimming and J lost 4 bases, with 8 bases between them. CDR3 length: 15 residues. CDR3 residues: CASSLGEGYNSPLHF. Here the CDR3 DNA reads TGTGCCAGCAGCTTGGGTGAGGGGTATAATTCACCCCTCCACTTT. Full variable domain (outside the CDR3, taken from reference TRBV5-6 and TRBJ1-6): DAGVTQSPTHLIKTRGQQVTLRCSPKSGHDTVSWYQQALGQGPQFIFQYYEEEERQRGNFPDRFSGHQFPNYSSELNVNALLLGDSALYLCASSLGEGYNSPLHFGNGTRLTVT.

This clonotype has more than one count but fewer than ten. A much larger clone is a single base away; this may be a read error. No conserved phenylalanine or tryptophan is present at the end of the CDR3, so a read error is the likely explanation. The chain uses TRBV6-1 and TRBJ1-2; D is uncertain. Looked up from germline, CDR1 is MNHNS and CDR2 is SASEGT. The CDR3 loop spans 12 amino acids. Trimming cost V 6 bases and J 3 bases, with 8 bases left between them. The DNA of the CDR3 is TGTGCCAGCAGGGGTAGGGACTATGGCTACACCCTC. Amino acid sequence: CASRGRDYGYTL.

The V and J genes are TRBV6-2 or TRBV6-3 and TRBJ2-5; TRBD2 agrees at 12 bases. This CDR3 has 17 amino acids. V dropped 6 bases and J dropped 5; count of bases not matched to a gene: 13. The germline V gene encodes CDR1 MNHEY and CDR2 SVGEGT. The CDR3 DNA reads as TGTGCCAGCAGCTCAGACACCGGACTAGCGGGGTGGGAGACCCAGTACTTC. As protein: CASSSDTGLAGWETQYF.

The V gene is TRBV4-1, the J gene TRBJ2-5; D gene ambiguous. Germline CDR1 is MGHRA and CDR2 is YSYEKL. V gave up 5 bases and J gave up 1 base, with 17 bases separating them. The CDR3 sequence is 16 residues long. CDR3 in DNA: TGCGCCAGCAGCAAAGCCACTTGGGGTGCCCAAGAGACCCAGTACTTC. As protein: CASSKATWGAQETQYF.

In the case of this clonotype: It may be a read error: a sequence one base away is much more abundant. The chain uses TRBV7-8 and TRBJ2-5; D not resolved. The CDR3 runs to 14 residues. The ends were cut back, 5 bases at V and 3 bases at J, with 13 bases in the middle. Germline V gene sequence: CDR1 SGHVS, CDR2 FQNEAQ. DNA for the CDR3: TGTGCCAGCAGCCGGGCGGCCCTGAAAGAGACCCAGTACTTC. Its protein is CASSRAALKETQYF.

The table lists this clonotype with many counts. The chain employs TRBV5-1 and TRBJ2-6; D gene ambiguous. This CDR3 comprises 17 residues. Between the trimmed V and J ends, which lost 1 base and 0 bases, there was a span of 11 bases. The germline gives CDR1 SGHRS, CDR2 YFSETQ. The CDR3 region has the DNA TGCGCCAGCAGCTTGAGGTCAAAGAGCTCTGGGGCCAACGTCCTGACTTTC. Protein sequence: CASSLRSKSSGANVLTF.

This clonotype appeared many times. The chain links TRBV20-1 to TRBJ2-1; the D gene could be TRBD1 or TRBD2 (7 bases each). The CDR3 is 16 amino acids. CDR1 and CDR2 from the germline V gene are DFQATT and SNEGSKA (reference sequence). Between the trimmed V and J ends, which lost 2 bases and 2 bases, there was a span of 16 bases. The CDR3 is CSARTAGTVAYNEQFF. Written as DNA, the CDR3 is TGCAGTGCTAGAACAGCGGGGACAGTGGCCTACAATGAGCAGTTCTTC.

This clonotype was observed many times. The chain has TRBV12-3 or TRBV12-4 and TRBJ2-7; perhaps TRBD1 as D (5 bases). Trimming took 2 bases from V and 5 from J, leaving 10 bases between them. CDR3 length equals 13 residues. The CDR3 region has the DNA TGTGCCAGCAGTTTAAGGAGACAGAACGAGCAGTACTTC. Its translation is CASSLRRQNEQYF.

Many counts were recorded for this clonotype. The CDR3: CASSPQGWDTDTQYF. CDR3 nucleotides: TGTGCCAGCAGCCCGCAGGGGTGGGACACAGATACGCAGTATTTT. The J gene is TRBJ2-3, the V gene TRBV6-4, with a possible D match to TRBD1 (6 bases). The CDR3 spans 15 residues. Trimming cost V 6 bases and J 2 bases, with 15 bases left between them. Germline V lookup: CDR1 MRHNA, CDR2 SNTAGT.

To note about this clonotype: A far bigger clonotype differs at one base, so this is likely a read error. This rearrangement joins TRBV6-2 or TRBV6-3 to TRBJ1-2, with 7 positions matching TRBD1. V lost 5 bases, J lost 3 bases, and 12 bases stayed unmatched. The CDR3 is made up of 16 amino acids. Germline V gives CDR1 MNHEY, CDR2 SVGEGT. In DNA, the CDR3 is TGTGCCAGCAGTCGGTCCCGGGTAGGGGGCGACTATGGCTACACCTTC. It codes for CASSRSRVGGDYGYTF.

The chain couples TRBV3-1 to TRBJ1-1; D might be TRBD1 (5 bases). Germline V gene data show CDR1 as LGHDT and CDR2 as YNNKEL (reference sequence). The CDR3 contains 11 residues. The V end lost 5 bases, the J end lost 7 bases, and 8 bases lay between the germline ends. CDR3 coding DNA: TGTGCCAGCAGCGGGGACGGTGAAGCTTTCTTT. It translates to CASSGDGEAFF.

This clonotype was seen more than once but under ten times. Since a much larger clone is just one base distant, this may be a read error. V usage is TRBV7-2 and J usage is TRBJ2-2; 8 nucleotides agree with TRBD2. Germline V gene sequence: CDR1 SGHTA, CDR2 FQGNSA. The CDR3 runs to 16 residues. This CDR3 is CSSSLLPGGTTGELFF. CDR3 sequence (DNA): TGTTCCAGCAGCTTATTGCCGGGAGGGACCACCGGGGAGCTGTTTTTT.

This clonotype was picked up many times. The chain combines TRBV12-3 or TRBV12-4 with TRBJ1-1; TRBD1 matches 10 bases. The CDR3 is made up of 15 amino acids. V lost 7 bases and J lost 0; bases outside the gene matches: 5. CDR3 sequence reads: CASTRDRGLNTEAFF. As DNA, the CDR3 is TGTGCCAGCACCCGGGACAGGGGTTTGAACACTGAAGCTTTCTTT.

Here the CDR3 DNA reads TGTGCCAGCAGCCACCTCGGGAAAAACTACTACAATGAGCAGTTCTTC. Amino acid sequence: CASSHLGKNYYNEQFF. J is TRBJ2-1 and V is TRBV6-2 or TRBV6-3, with a possible D match to TRBD2 (5 bases). The CDR3 has 16 residues. The V end lost 6 bases, the J end lost 3 bases, and 18 bases lay between the germline ends. CDR1 is MNHEY, CDR2 SVGEGT, per germline.

This clonotype was seen only a few times. A much larger clone is a single base away; this may be a read error. The chain employs TRBV16 and TRBJ2-3, with D perhaps TRBD1 or TRBD2 (5 bases each). V gave up 4 bases and J gave up 1 base, with 18 bases separating them. Per germline, CDR1 KGHSY and CDR2 FQNENV. The CDR3 totals 17 residues. Here the CDR3 reads CASSLDTGTVCTDTQYF. CDR3 DNA sequence: TGTGCCAGCAGCCTCGACACCGGGACCGTCTGCACAGATACGCAGTATTTT.

To note about this clonotype: With a far larger clone one base away, a read error is the likely cause. This chain links TRBV5-1 with TRBJ2-7, with unresolved D. In germline, CDR1 is SGHRS, CDR2 YFSETQ. The CDR3 is 13 residues long. The CDR3 spells CASSWEVTYEQYF. CDR3 nucleotides: TGCGCCAGCAGCTGGGAAGTGACCTATGAGCAGTACTTC.

The sample holds a few counts of this clonotype. Given a much more abundant clone one base away, this may be a read error. The chain links TRBV12-3 or TRBV12-4 to TRBJ2-6, with 9 nucleotides matching TRBD1. The CDR3 length is 18 residues. CDR3 sequence reads: CASSLSGTGLSGDNVLTF. The CDR3 nucleotides read TGTGCCAGCAGTCTCTCCGGGACAGGGCTCTCTGGGGACAACGTCCTGACTTTC.

V and J are TRBV6-1 and TRBJ1-2; 9 positions agree with TRBD1. V trimming: 8 bases; J trimming: 8 bases; junction bases outside the gene matches: 18. The CDR3 extends over 16 amino acids. The germline CDR1 and CDR2 sequences are MNHNS and SASEGT. The CDR3 sequence is CASASYRGTGQFGYTF. The CDR3 bases are TGTGCCAGCGCGAGTTACAGGGGGACAGGGCAGTTCGGCTACACCTTC.

The chain has TRBV6-2 or TRBV6-3 and TRBJ1-3; a weak D match, TRBD1 (6 bases). Germline loops: CDR1 MNHEY, CDR2 SVGEGT. The CDR3 is made up of 16 amino acids. V lost 6 bases to trimming and J lost 6 bases, with 21 bases between them. The CDR3 DNA follows: TGTGCCAGCAGGGCAAACAGGGAGCTGGTTATAAACACCATATATTTT. It yields the protein CASRANRELVINTIYF.

A remark on this clonotype: A far larger clone is just one base off, so this is likely a read error. The rearrangement uses TRBV6-2 or TRBV6-3 and TRBJ2-7, with D perhaps being TRBD1 or TRBD2 (5 bases each). Germline loops: CDR1 MNHEY, CDR2 SVGEGT. The CDR3 is 12 residues long. The CDR3 loop reads CAISLDVGEQYF. The CDR3 nucleotides read TGTGCCATCAGTTTGGACGTGGGGGAACAGTACTTC.

Regarding this clonotype: With a much larger clone just one base away, this may be a read error. V and J are TRBV7-2 and TRBJ1-1, with D possibly being TRBD1 (6 bases). Per germline, CDR1 SGHTA and CDR2 FQGNSA. This CDR3 is built from 14 residues. Here the CDR3 reads CASSLVSGDTEASF. The CDR3 DNA follows: TGTGCCAGCAGCTTAGTATCAGGGGACACTGAAGCTTCCTTT.

Comments on this clonotype: A junction end diverges from the germline sequence, so it may reflect a read error. The chain is built from TRBV6-1 and TRBJ2-3; D gene uncertain. Germline loops: CDR1 MNHNS, CDR2 SASEGT. The CDR3 totals 15 residues. CDR3 in DNA: TGTGCCAGCAGCACCATCCGTAGTCGCACAGATGCGCAGTATTTT. Protein product: CASSTIRSRTDAQYF.

This clonotype was observed many times. The rearrangement uses TRBV9 and TRBJ2-2; D ambiguous. Germline CDR1 reads SGDLS; CDR2 reads YYNGEE. CDR3 size: 15 residues. V was pared by 0 bases and J by 4 bases, with 10 bases between. CDR3 sequence reads: CASSVGSGGTGELFF. The CDR3 DNA is TGTGCCAGCAGCGTAGGTTCGGGCGGCACCGGGGAGCTGTTTTTT.

This clonotype turned up a few times. The chain combines TRBV5-1 with TRBJ2-5, with D unresolved. V was shortened by 4 bases and J by 2 bases, with 12 bases between the two germline ends. The CDR3 is 14 residues long. Germline V CDR1 and CDR2: SGHRS, YFSETQ. The CDR3, as DNA: TGCGCCAGCAGCGCCCAAGCTAGACAAGAGACCCAGTACTTC. Its translation: CASSAQARQETQYF.